This T cell receptor beta chain was captured by sequencing in a study of cytomegalovirus exposure and HLA in healthy donors. The PCR employed 60 Vbeta primers together with 13 Jbeta primers. Sequencing used immunoSEQ multiplex PCR; TCRdb keeps in-frame clones, though not all of them. This sample has about 140,000 clones; around 70% occur once, and the top ten carry approximately 2.1%. Study results and caveats: In all likelihood, a cluster of highly shared sequence variants was a sequencing artifact. Later genetic work tied a missense DCLRE1C variant to beta-chain V and J trimming. The study dropped some indistinguishable V segments, TRBV6-2 and TRBV6-3 among them. In an earlier analysis, in 540 or so donors, most V segments appeared productive either ~90% or ~30% of the time.

The length of the CDR3 is 14 residues. Germline trimming cut 4 bases from V and 4 bases from J; bases unmatched to any gene: 9. CDR1 is SQVTM, CDR2 ANQGSEA, per germline. Concerning this clone: The antigen is not known.

The clonotype comes from a man in his forties in good health and CMV-seronegative. The rearrangement uses TRBV29-1 and TRBJ1-2, with 7 positions matching TRBD1. The sequenced sample was PBMCs. The CDR3 DNA is TGCAGCGTTGCCCATGGGACAGACAGCTATGGCTACACCTTC. It is translated as CSVAHGTDSYGYTF.